The 31 T cell receptor beta chains below all came from one sample that was sequenced in a study of early T cells in non-severe SARS-CoV-2 infection. TCRdb reprocessed the 5' RACE reads via MiXCR and lists one record per CDR3 protein. The sample lists fewer than 30,000 distinct CDR3 sequences, about 5% occurring once. The specimen was whole blood. The source is an adult who was a healthcare worker with PCR-confirmed SARS-CoV-2 infection or an uninfected control (not recorded which).

This clonotype was recorded many times. The chain has TRBV6-6 and TRBJ1-4, with a weak D call TRBD1 (5 bases). Germline lookup yields CDR1 MNHNY and CDR2 SVGAGI (reference sequence). V was cut by 6 bases and J by 5 bases, with 13 bases left in between. The CDR3 covers 14 residues. CDR3 amino acids: CASRSGTGNEKLFF. The CDR3 region has the DNA TGTGCCAGCAGGTCCGGGACGGGGAATGAAAAACTGTTTTTT.

This clonotype was recorded many times. V usage is TRBV6-2 or TRBV6-3 and J usage is TRBJ2-7; TRBD1 matches 8 bases. The CDR3 totals 16 residues. V lost 4 bases, J lost 4 bases, and 12 bases stayed unmatched. Germline CDR1 MNHEY, CDR2 SVGEGT. The CDR3 loop reads CASSSPGTGKLYEQYF. The CDR3 nucleotides read TGTGCCAGCAGTTCGCCCGGGACAGGTAAATTATACGAGCAGTACTTC.

This clonotype has a handful of counts. The chain employs TRBV2 and TRBJ2-7; 10 bases are shared with TRBD1. The V and J ends lost 10 bases and 2 bases, in that order; junction bases with no gene match: 8. Germline CDR1 and CDR2: SNHLY and FYNNEI. CDR3 length: 14 amino acids. This CDR3 reads CATNPGQGTYEQYF. CDR3 DNA sequence: TGTGCCACCAACCCGGGACAGGGGACCTACGAGCAGTACTTC.

The J gene is TRBJ1-1, the V gene TRBV12-3 or TRBV12-4; 7 nucleotides line up with TRBD1. With 4 bases clipped from V and 5 bases from J, the junction kept 7 bases outside the gene matches. This CDR3 comprises 14 residues. The DNA for the CDR3 is TGTGCCAGCAGTTGGACAGGCCCAGGAACTGAAGCTTTCTTT. Its protein is CASSWTGPGTEAFF.

At least ten counts were recorded for this clonotype. The J gene is TRBJ2-1, the V gene TRBV11-2, with D perhaps being TRBD1 or TRBD2 (5 bases each). Germline assignment: CDR1 SGHAT and CDR2 FQNNGV. There are 14 residues in the CDR3. V lost 2 bases to trimming and J lost 9 bases, with 14 bases between them. The CDR3 protein is CASSLKVEGPEQFF. CDR3 in DNA: TGTGCCAGCAGCTTAAAGGTTGAGGGGCCTGAGCAGTTCTTC.

V and J are TRBV7-2 and TRBJ2-5, with unresolved D. The CDR3 length is 11 residues. Trimming removed 3 bases at V and 4 bases at J, with 3 bases between. Germline lookup yields CDR1 SGHTA and CDR2 FQGNSA. CDR3 in DNA: TGTGCCAGCAGCTTCTCAGAGACCCAGTACTTC. This codes for CASSFSETQYF.

This clonotype showed up many times. V gene TRBV6-5 combines with J gene TRBJ2-7; maybe TRBD1 (6 bases). The CDR3 is made up of 15 amino acids. Germline CDR1 and CDR2: MNHEY and SVGAGI. V lost 4 bases and J 4 bases, leaving 17 bases between the germline ends. The CDR3 reads CASSFTPGQSYEQYF. The CDR3 region has the DNA TGTGCCAGCAGTTTCACACCCGGACAGTCTTACGAGCAGTACTTC.

This clonotype was observed many times. The chain employs TRBV2 and TRBJ2-5, with a tentative D call TRBD2 (5 bases). This CDR3 region has 14 residues. CDR1 and CDR2 (germline): SNHLY, FYNNEI. The ends were cut back, 7 bases at V and 5 bases at J, with 17 bases in the middle. CDR3 region: CASIGLGTGETQYF. The CDR3 DNA sequence: TGTGCCAGCATCGGGCTGGGTACGGGGGAGACCCAGTACTTC.

This clonotype was counted at least ten times. The V and J genes are TRBV3-1 and TRBJ2-1; D not resolved. The CDR3 totals 13 residues. Trimming stripped 1 base from V and 7 bases from J, with 8 bases between. Germline V lookup: CDR1 LGHDT, CDR2 YNNKEL (reference sequence). CDR3 in amino acids: CASSQVGQNEQFF. CDR3 nucleotide sequence: TGTGCCAGCAGCCAAGTAGGGCAGAATGAGCAGTTCTTC.

This clonotype was seen many times. J is TRBJ2-1 and V is TRBV6-2 or TRBV6-3; D is possibly TRBD1 (6 bases). Germline V gene sequence: CDR1 MNHEY, CDR2 SVGEGT. V gave up 6 bases and J gave up 0 bases, with 12 bases separating them. The CDR3 covers 15 residues. The CDR3 nucleotides read TGTGCCAGCAGCCGCCACAGGGACTCCTACAATGAGCAGTTCTTC. Protein: CASSRHRDSYNEQFF.

This clonotype was seen at least ten times. The V and J genes are TRBV27 and TRBJ2-5, with D tentatively TRBD1 or TRBD2 (6 bases each). CDR3 length equals 14 residues. V dropped 3 bases and J dropped 5 bases, with 13 bases sitting between them. CDR1 and CDR2 from the germline V gene are MNHEY and SMNVEV (reference sequence). The CDR3, as DNA: TGTGCCAGCAGTTTCCGGGGGCTTCGGGAGACCCAGTACTTC. Its translation is CASSFRGLRETQYF.

This clonotype showed up just a few times. The genes are TRBV4-1 and TRBJ2-1; maybe TRBD1 (6 bases). There are 15 residues in the CDR3. The V gene's germline CDR1 is MGHRA and CDR2 YSYEKL. Trimming cost V 4 bases and J 4 bases, with 14 bases left between them. Here the CDR3 DNA reads TGCGCCAGCAGCCGAATAACAGGGTTTTACAATGAGCAGTTCTTC. Protein product: CASSRITGFYNEQFF.

This clonotype has just a few counts. V usage is TRBV7-6 and J usage is TRBJ1-6; 7 bases are a match to TRBD1. Looked up from germline, CDR1 is SGHVS and CDR2 is FNYEAQ. V was clipped by 1 base and J by 6 bases; unmatched bases: 6. CDR3 length: 16 residues. The CDR3 reads CASSLGHRGSNSPLHF. The CDR3 DNA reads TGTGCCAGCAGCTTAGGCCACAGGGGTAGTAATTCACCCCTCCACTTT.

This clonotype showed up many times. This chain links TRBV7-2 with TRBJ2-1; D gene unclear. CDR3 length: 13 residues. With 2 bases removed from V and 4 bases from J, the gap between germline ends came to 6 bases. Germline values: CDR1 SGHTA, CDR2 FQGNSA. CDR3: CASSLSRYNEQFF. CDR3 nucleotides: TGTGCCAGCAGCTTATCCAGATACAATGAGCAGTTCTTC.

This clonotype was counted ten times or more. The gene calls are TRBV20-1 and TRBJ2-1, with 14 bases identical to TRBD2. The V gene's germline CDR1 is DFQATT and CDR2 SNEGSKA (reference sequence). V gave up 1 base and J gave up 4 bases; unmatched junction bases: 6. The CDR3 runs to 17 residues. This chain's CDR3 is CSARVTSGRARYNEQFF. Written as DNA, the CDR3 is TGCAGTGCTAGAGTGACTAGCGGGAGGGCCCGTTACAATGAGCAGTTCTTC.

V and J are TRBV29-1 and TRBJ2-3; no definite D call. This CDR3 spans 10 amino acids. Germline V gene lookup returns CDR1 SQVTM and CDR2 ANQGSEA. The ends were cut back, 5 bases at V and 6 bases at J, with 6 bases in the middle. In nucleotides, the CDR3 is TGCAGCGTTTCCCCCGATACGCAGTATTTT. This translates into CSVSPDTQYF.

This clonotype is medium-sized by share. The rearrangement uses TRBV20-1 and TRBJ2-4; tentatively, D is TRBD1 (5 bases). Germline V gives CDR1 DFQATT, CDR2 SNEGSKA (reference sequence). This CDR3 is 15 amino acids long. Trimming removed 3 bases at V and 0 bases at J, with 12 bases between. CDR3 nucleotide sequence: TGCAGTGCTAGGCAGGGATTGTTAGCCAAAAACATTCAGTACTTC. This translates into CSARQGLLAKNIQYF.

The V and J genes are TRBV19 and TRBJ2-3; unclear D gene. Deletions cut 7 bases from V and 0 bases from J, with 11 bases between. The CDR3 length is 14 residues. Per germline, CDR1 LNHDA and CDR2 SQIVND (reference sequence). This chain's CDR3 is CASTVAASTDTQYF. CDR3 nucleotides: TGTGCCAGTACCGTGGCAGCCAGCACAGATACGCAGTATTTT. Full variable domain (rest looked up from reference TRBV19 and TRBJ2-3): DGGITQSPKYLFRKEGQNVTLSCEQNLNHDAMYWYRQDPGQGLRLIYYSQIVNDFQKGDIAEGYSVSREKKESFPLTVTSAQKNPTAFYLCASTVAASTDTQYFGPGTRLTVL.

This clonotype showed up many times. Relative to the germline gene, one junction end is altered; a read error may explain this. The CDR3 region has the DNA TGTGCCAGCAGGGGCGCCGGGACGGCGAACACTGAAGTTTTCTTT. Its protein product is CASRGAGTANTEVFF. The chain combines TRBV2 with TRBJ1-1; tentatively, D is TRBD1 (5 bases). The CDR3 sequence is 15 residues long. Germline CDR1 is SNHLY and CDR2 is FYNNEI. The entire variable domain, with the rest obtained from reference TRBV2 and TRBJ1-1, is as follows: EPEVTQTPSHQVTQMGQEVILRCVPISNHLYFYWYRQILGQKVEFLVSFYNNEISEKSEIFDDQFSVERPDGSNFTLKIRSTKLEDSAMYFCASRGAGTANTEVFFGQGTRLTVV.

Here the CDR3 reads CASKRERPYNEQFF. The DNA for the CDR3 is TGTGCCAGCAAGCGCGAACGGCCCTACAATGAGCAGTTCTTC. The chain employs TRBV7-2 and TRBJ2-1, with D unclear. Trimming removed 7 bases at V and 2 bases at J, with 12 bases between. This CDR3 comprises 14 residues. Germline lookup yields CDR1 SGHTA and CDR2 FQGNSA.

This clonotype has more than one count but fewer than ten. V usage is TRBV18 and J usage is TRBJ2-4; a possible D gene is TRBD2 (6 bases). The CDR3 covers 15 residues. Between the trimmed V and J ends, which lost 2 bases and 3 bases, there was a span of 11 bases. The germline V gene has CDR1 KGHSH and CDR2 LQKENI. CDR3 DNA: TGTGCCAGCTCACCATCCGGGGAGGACAAAAACATTCAGTACTTC. Encoded protein: CASSPSGEDKNIQYF. Full variable domain (missing parts from reference TRBV18 and TRBJ2-4): NAGVMQNPRHLVRRRGQEARLRCSPMKGHSHVYWYRQLPEEGLKFMVYLQKENIIDESGMPKERFSAEFPKEGPSILRIQQVVRGDSAAYFCASSPSGEDKNIQYFGAGTRLSVL.

This clonotype showed up just a few times. The rearrangement joins TRBV7-2 to TRBJ1-6; 7 bases align to TRBD1. CDR1 is SGHTA, CDR2 FQGNSA, per germline. The CDR3 length is 16 residues. V shed 5 bases, J shed 3 bases, and the junction held 7 bases outside the gene matches. CDR3 residues: CASSPKGADYNSPLHF. CDR3 nucleotides: TGTGCCAGCAGCCCGAAGGGGGCAGACTATAATTCACCCCTCCACTTT.

The chain employs TRBV27 and TRBJ1-2, with no clear D. The V and J ends lost 1 base and 6 bases respectively, with 9 bases between them. CDR1 and CDR2 (germline): MNHEY, SMNVEV (reference sequence). The CDR3 is 13 residues long. CDR3 region: CASSLWTGNGYTF. CDR3 DNA: TGTGCCAGCAGTTTATGGACGGGAAATGGCTACACCTTC.

This clonotype has a count of ten or more. The V call is TRBV7-9, the J call TRBJ2-7; D possibly corresponds to TRBD2 (5 bases). The germline gives CDR1 SEHNR, CDR2 FQNEAQ (reference sequence). The V end was cut by 4 bases, the J end by 0 bases, with 13 bases between. The CDR3 sequence is 15 residues long. CDR3 sequence: CASSSSEGSSYEQYF. CDR3 DNA sequence: TGTGCCAGCAGCTCCAGCGAGGGTAGCTCCTACGAGCAGTACTTC.

This clonotype was counted only a few times. The V and J genes are TRBV7-6 and TRBJ2-1, with D perhaps TRBD2 (6 bases). Germline V lookup: CDR1 SGHVS, CDR2 FNYEAQ. V lost 2 bases, J lost 4 bases, and 9 bases lay in between. The CDR3 has 14 residues. The CDR3 DNA reads TGTGCCAGCAGCTTATCAGGGACTTACAATGAGCAGTTCTTC. Its translation: CASSLSGTYNEQFF.

The chain joins TRBV7-2 to TRBJ2-3; perhaps TRBD2 as D (5 bases). This CDR3 spans 14 amino acids. Germline V gene sequence: CDR1 SGHTA, CDR2 FQGNSA. V lost 7 bases to trimming and J lost 2 bases, with 13 bases between them. In DNA, the CDR3 is TGTGCCAGCAAGCGGACCACTTCCACAGATACGCAGTATTTT. It is translated as CASKRTTSTDTQYF. Variable domain in full (rest from reference TRBV7-2 and TRBJ2-3): GAGVSQSPSNKVTEKGKDVELRCDPISGHTALYWYRQSLGQGLEFLIYFQGNSAPDKSGLPSDRFSAERTGGSVSTLTIQRTQQEDSAVYLCASKRTTSTDTQYFGPGTRLTVL.

In its sample, this clonotype was seen many times. The V gene is TRBV11-2, the J gene TRBJ2-2; D is uncertain. The CDR3 spans 14 residues. Trimming stripped 7 bases from V and 1 base from J, with 10 bases between. Looked up from germline, CDR1 is SGHAT and CDR2 is FQNNGV. CDR3 amino acids: CASTETLNTGELFF. The CDR3 DNA is TGTGCCAGCACCGAGACCCTGAACACCGGGGAGCTGTTTTTT.

At least ten counts were recorded for this clonotype. The gene calls are TRBV3-1 and TRBJ1-1; perhaps TRBD1 as D (6 bases). The CDR3 length is 13 residues. Deletions cut 4 bases from V and 6 bases from J, with 12 bases between. The germline CDR1 and CDR2 sequences are LGHDT and YNNKEL (reference sequence). This CDR3 is CASSLRTVAEAFF. CDR3 DNA sequence: TGTGCCAGCAGCCTCAGGACAGTCGCTGAAGCTTTCTTT.

This clonotype occurred many times. This rearrangement joins TRBV27 to TRBJ2-2; D is uncertain. V was pared by 2 bases and J by 8 bases, with 0 bases between. This CDR3 comprises 10 residues. Germline V gives CDR1 MNHEY, CDR2 SMNVEV (reference sequence). This chain's CDR3 is CASSLGELFF. The CDR3 region has the DNA TGTGCCAGCAGTTTAGGGGAGCTGTTTTTT.

This clonotype was observed many times. The chain combines TRBV20-1 with TRBJ1-1; D is unresolved. The CDR3 covers 11 residues. Trimming removed 3 bases at V and 5 bases at J, with 7 bases between. CDR1 and CDR2 from the germline V gene are DFQATT and SNEGSKA (reference sequence). The CDR3 loop reads CSASGRTEAFF. DNA for the CDR3: TGCAGTGCTAGTGGTAGAACTGAAGCTTTCTTT.

This clonotype showed up many times. The V and J genes are TRBV9 and TRBJ1-1; the D is unclear. V lost 0 bases and J 3 bases, leaving 9 bases between the germline ends. The CDR3 spans 14 residues. The germline gives CDR1 SGDLS, CDR2 YYNGEE. This CDR3 reads CASSVEIEHTEAFF. The CDR3 nucleotides read TGTGCCAGCAGCGTAGAAATAGAGCACACTGAAGCTTTCTTT. The variable domain in full, completed from reference TRBV9 and TRBJ1-1, reads DSGVTQTPKHLITATGQRVTLRCSPRSGDLSVYWYQQSLDQGLQFLIQYYNGEERAKGNILERFSAQQFPDLHSELNLSSLELGDSALYFCASSVEIEHTEAFFGQGTRLTVV.